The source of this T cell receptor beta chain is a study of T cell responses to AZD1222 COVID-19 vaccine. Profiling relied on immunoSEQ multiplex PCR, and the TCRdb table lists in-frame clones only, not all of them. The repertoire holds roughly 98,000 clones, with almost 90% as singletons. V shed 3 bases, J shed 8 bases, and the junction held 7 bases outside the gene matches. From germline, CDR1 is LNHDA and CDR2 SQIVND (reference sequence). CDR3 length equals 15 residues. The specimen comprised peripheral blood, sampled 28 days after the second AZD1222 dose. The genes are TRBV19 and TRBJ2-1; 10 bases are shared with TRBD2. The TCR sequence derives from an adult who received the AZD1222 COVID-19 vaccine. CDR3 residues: CASSIRLAGAYEQFF. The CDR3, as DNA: TGTGCCAGTAGTATTCGTCTAGCGGGAGCTTATGAGCAGTTCTTC.